These T cell receptor beta chains were read from a single sample in a study of T cell repertoires in cytomegalovirus infection. MiXCR, run by TCRdb on the reads, gives a single entry per CDR3 protein. Of around 530,000 distinct CDR3 sequences detected, less than 30% appear once; the ten largest clones hold approximately 13%. Material: PBMCs. Receptors originate from a human donor in good health (CMV status not recorded). Some clones in this sample may be carry-over from other donors' samples. CDR3s include the opening cysteine and the closing phenylalanine or tryptophan. A D gene is named only where the DNA matches it firmly. The size of a clone is reported for some rows only, either as once, few or many, or as a class for expanded clones.

D	size	V	J	CDR3	DNA
NA	NA	TRBV27	TRBJ2-6	CASSPPFGANVLTF	TGTGCCAGCAGTCCCCCGTTTGGGGCCAACGTCCTGACTTTC
TRBD1	many	TRBV28	TRBJ2-7	CASKVTGGYLYEQYF	TGTGCCAGTAAAGTCACAGGGGGATACCTGTACGAGCAGTACTTC
TRBD2	many	TRBV7-2	TRBJ2-1	CASSSRIAGDPSSYNEQFF	TGTGCCAGCAGCTCACGAATAGCGGGAGACCCGAGCTCCTACAATGAGCAGTTCTTC
TRBD2	many	TRBV7-3	TRBJ2-1	CASSLGGAGGVNEQFF	TGTGCCAGCAGCTTAGGGGGTGCGGGAGGAGTTAATGAGCAGTTCTTC
NA	NA	TRBV18	TRBJ2-4	CASSPSQTKNIQYF	TGTGCCAGCTCACCATCCCAGACTAAAAACATTCAGTACTTC
NA	NA	TRBV10-3	TRBJ2-7	CAISGQTHYEQYF	TGTGCCATCAGCGGACAGACACACTACGAGCAGTACTTC
TRBD1	many	TRBV7-2	TRBJ2-7	CASSIGTAPFRYEQYF	TGTGCCAGCAGCATAGGGACAGCTCCATTTCGCTACGAGCAGTACTTC
TRBD2	NA	TRBV10-3	TRBJ2-2	CANSGSETGELFF	TGTGCCAACAGCGGGAGCGAGACCGGGGAGCTGTTTTTT
NA	many	TRBV7-2	TRBJ1-5	CASSLRQGGRHQPQHF	TGTGCCAGCAGCTTAAGGCAGGGTGGTCGACATCAGCCCCAGCATTTT
NA	few	TRBV28	TRBJ1-1	CASSFQGLGFTEAFF	TGTGCCAGCAGTTTCCAGGGCCTGGGGTTCACTGAAGCTTTCTTT
NA	few	TRBV9	TRBJ1-3	CASSVGSIFSGNTIYF	TGTGCCAGCAGCGTAGGATCGATTTTCTCTGGAAACACCATATATTTT
NA	many	TRBV10-3	TRBJ1-2	CTAGHKGAINYGYTF	TGTACTGCTGGACACAAAGGGGCCATTAACTATGGCTACACCTTC
NA	few	TRBV6-5	TRBJ1-2	CASSYSGLNYGYTF	TGTGCCAGCAGTTACTCAGGGCTGAACTATGGCTACACCTTC
TRBD1	many	TRBV12-3/TRBV12-4	TRBJ1-5	CASSRDRGGQPQHF	TGTGCCAGCAGTAGGGACAGGGGGGGCCAGCCCCAGCATTTT
NA	NA	TRBV2	TRBJ1-2	CASRAGEDGYTF	TGTGCCAGCAGGGCAGGGGAGGATGGCTACACCTTC
TRBD1	NA	TRBV28	TRBJ2-5	CASSPGQGKTQYF	TGTGCCAGCAGTCCAGGACAGGGTAAGACCCAGTACTTC
TRBD1	few	TRBV24-1	TRBJ2-5	CATSDGTGIQETQYF	TGTGCCACCAGTGATGGGACAGGGATTCAAGAGACCCAGTACTTC
TRBD1	few	TRBV28	TRBJ1-3	CASSFHRGRGGNTIYF	TGTGCCAGCAGTTTCCACAGGGGGCGAGGTGGAAACACCATATATTTT
TRBD2	few	TRBV6-4	TRBJ2-1	CASSAPGLAVYNEQFF	TGTGCCAGCAGTGCTCCGGGACTAGCAGTCTACAATGAGCAGTTCTTC
TRBD2	many	TRBV6-1	TRBJ2-3	CASSGLAGPTDTQYF	TGTGCCAGCAGTGGACTAGCGGGACCCACAGATACGCAGTATTTT
TRBD1	few	TRBV14	TRBJ1-6	CASSLLPGQDSPLHF	TGTGCCAGCAGCCTTTTGCCGGGACAGGATTCACCCCTCCACTTT
TRBD2	many	TRBV7-2	TRBJ2-4	CASSLASGGAKNIQYF	TGTGCCAGCAGCTTAGCTAGCGGGGGAGCCAAAAACATTCAGTACTTC
TRBD2	few	TRBV11-2	TRBJ2-1	CASSLGGTSGIVAYNEQFF	TGTGCCAGCAGCTTAGGCGGGACTAGCGGGATAGTCGCCTACAATGAGCAGTTCTTC